The T cell receptor beta chain described here comes from a study of shared clonotypes between healthy human individuals. The genomic DNA of each subset was split evenly across several immunoSEQ plates. TCRdb keeps only in-frame clones here, not all; method: immunoSEQ multiplex PCR. The table lists about 610,000 clones, approximately 96% of them singletons. Notes on this clone: What it binds is unknown.

The naive CD8 population came from CD45RO-negative cells selected for CCR7, without terminally differentiated effector memory CD45RA+ cells. The V and J ends lost 7 bases and 0 bases, in that order; junction bases with no gene match: 9. The germline gives CDR1 MDHEN, CDR2 SYDVKM. The CDR3 spans 16 residues. Study-wide points: Several donors had around 5.2% of their naive CD4 clonotypes in common. Non-shared clonotypes showed lower generation probabilities than clonotypes common to all four donors. Incomplete sequencing of sorted subsets was indicated by rarefaction despite large depth.

The chain uses TRBV28 and TRBJ1-3; 7 bases match TRBD1. The sample was naive CD8+ T cells sorted from blood. This sequence was found in a woman younger than 45 in good health. Written as DNA, the CDR3 is TGTGCCAGCATCGGACAGGAACTCCTCTCTGGAAACACCATATATTTT. Its translation is CASIGQELLSGNTIYF.